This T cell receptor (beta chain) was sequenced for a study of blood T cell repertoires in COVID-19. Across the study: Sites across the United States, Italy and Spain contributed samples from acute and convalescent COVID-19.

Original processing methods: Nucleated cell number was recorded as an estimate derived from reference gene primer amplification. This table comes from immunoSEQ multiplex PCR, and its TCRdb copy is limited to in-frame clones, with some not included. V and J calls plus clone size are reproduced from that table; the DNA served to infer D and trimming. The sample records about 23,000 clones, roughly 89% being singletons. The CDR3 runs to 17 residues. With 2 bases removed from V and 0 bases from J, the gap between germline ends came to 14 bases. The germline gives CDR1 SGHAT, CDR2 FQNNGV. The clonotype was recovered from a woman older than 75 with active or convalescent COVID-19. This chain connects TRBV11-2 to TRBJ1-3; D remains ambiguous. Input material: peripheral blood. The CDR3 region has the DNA TGTGCCAGCAGCTTATTTCCAGGACTGGGCTCTGGAAACACCATATATTTT. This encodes CASSLFPGLGSGNTIYF. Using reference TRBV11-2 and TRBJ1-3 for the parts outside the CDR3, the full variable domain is EAGVAQSPRYKIIEKRQSVAFWCNPISGHATLYWYQQILGQGPKLLIQFQNNGVVDDSQLPKDRFSAERLKGVDSTLKIQPAKLEDSAVYLCASSLFPGLGSGNTIYFGEGSWLTVV.